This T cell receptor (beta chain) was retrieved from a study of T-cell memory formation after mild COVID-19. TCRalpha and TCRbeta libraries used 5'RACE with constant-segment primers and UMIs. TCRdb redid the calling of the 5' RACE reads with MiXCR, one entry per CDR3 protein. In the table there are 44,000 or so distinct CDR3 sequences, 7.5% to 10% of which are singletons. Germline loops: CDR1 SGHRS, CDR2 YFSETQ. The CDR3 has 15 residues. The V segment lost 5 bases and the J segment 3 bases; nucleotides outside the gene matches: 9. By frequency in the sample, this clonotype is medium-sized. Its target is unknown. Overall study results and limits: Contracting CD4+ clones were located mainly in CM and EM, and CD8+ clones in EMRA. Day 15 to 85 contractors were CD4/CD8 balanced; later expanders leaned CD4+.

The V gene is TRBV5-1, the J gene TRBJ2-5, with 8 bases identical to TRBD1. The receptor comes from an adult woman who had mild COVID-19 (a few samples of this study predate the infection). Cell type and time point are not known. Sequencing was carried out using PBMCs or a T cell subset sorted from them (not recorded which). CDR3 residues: CASRTRMTGEETQYF. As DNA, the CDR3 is TGCGCCAGCAGGACGCGCATGACAGGGGAAGAGACCCAGTACTTC.